Described below is a single TCR beta chain sequence and its context. Its antigen is currently unknown. The sample comes from a study of molecular identifiers for immune sequencing clone quantification. Study-wide results and limits: Detection of one spiked Jurkat cell's TCR RNA reportedly worked in one million naive cells. Barcode-sharing identical TCR molecules could underestimate highly expanded clone sizes. Clonotypes surpassing 20 RNA copies contained over 97% of effector molecules, versus under 1% in naive cells.

Bulk TCR library preparation followed previously described methods with listed TCR primers. TCRdb reprocessed the PCR reads via MiXCR and lists one record per CDR3 protein. The data contain just under 650,000 distinct CDR3 sequences, 15% to 20% of them singletons. CDR3 length: 14 amino acids. Germline V lookup: CDR1 SNHLY, CDR2 FYNNEI. V was clipped by 9 bases and J by 7 bases, with 22 bases between them. The chain carries TRBV2 and TRBJ2-7; the D call may be TRBD1 or TRBD2 (5 bases each). The TCR was taken from a human donor in good health. Some libraries in this study had Jurkat cell RNA spiked in. Material for sequencing was naive CD8+ T cells from blood, with Jurkat cell RNA spiked in. Described subset: FACS-sorted CD8+CD4-CCR7+CD45RA+ naive T cells. The CDR3 sequence: CASGSGTTSGEQYF. CDR3 DNA: TGTGCCAGTGGCTCCGGGACCACCTCCGGGGAGCAGTACTTC.